This T cell receptor beta chain originates from a study of OX40 agonist ivuxolimab in advanced cancers. Peripheral blood came from all dose cohorts at three timepoints. This clone turned up a few times. Measured with immunoSEQ multiplex PCR; TCRdb has only the in-frame clones, and not every one. In the table there are tens of thousands of clones, approximately 89% of which are singletons. Losses at the gene ends were 3 bases for V and 5 bases for J; bases not matched to a gene: 10. Germline assignment: CDR1 SGHKS and CDR2 YYEKEE (reference sequence). This CDR3 has 16 residues. The sample here was CD4+ or CD8+ T cells sorted from blood, taken in a trial of the OX40 agonist ivuxolimab. The rearrangement uses TRBV5-5 and TRBJ1-4, with TRBD1 identical over 7 bases. The sequence was collected from an adult with an advanced solid tumor such as melanoma, head and neck, liver or kidney cancer. CDR3 sequence reads: CASSSIRRQGNEKLFF. DNA for the CDR3: TGTGCCAGCAGCTCTATCCGGCGACAGGGAAATGAAAAACTGTTTTTT.